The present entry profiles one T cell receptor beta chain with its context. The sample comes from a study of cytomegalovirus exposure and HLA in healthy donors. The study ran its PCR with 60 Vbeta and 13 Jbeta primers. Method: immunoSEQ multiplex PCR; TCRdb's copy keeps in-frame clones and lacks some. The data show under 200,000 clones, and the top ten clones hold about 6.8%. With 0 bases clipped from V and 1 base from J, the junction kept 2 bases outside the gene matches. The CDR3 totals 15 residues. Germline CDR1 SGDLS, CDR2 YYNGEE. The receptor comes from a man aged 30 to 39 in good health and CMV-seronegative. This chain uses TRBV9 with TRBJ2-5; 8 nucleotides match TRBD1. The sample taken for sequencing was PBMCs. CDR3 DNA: TGTGCCAGCAGCGTAGACGGGACAGGCCAAGAGACCCAGTACTTC. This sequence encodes CASSVDGTGQETQYF. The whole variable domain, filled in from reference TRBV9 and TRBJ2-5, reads DSGVTQTPKHLITATGQRVTLRCSPRSGDLSVYWYQQSLDQGLQFLIQYYNGEERAKGNILERFSAQQFPDLHSELNLSSLELGDSALYFCASSVDGTGQETQYFGPGTRLLVL.